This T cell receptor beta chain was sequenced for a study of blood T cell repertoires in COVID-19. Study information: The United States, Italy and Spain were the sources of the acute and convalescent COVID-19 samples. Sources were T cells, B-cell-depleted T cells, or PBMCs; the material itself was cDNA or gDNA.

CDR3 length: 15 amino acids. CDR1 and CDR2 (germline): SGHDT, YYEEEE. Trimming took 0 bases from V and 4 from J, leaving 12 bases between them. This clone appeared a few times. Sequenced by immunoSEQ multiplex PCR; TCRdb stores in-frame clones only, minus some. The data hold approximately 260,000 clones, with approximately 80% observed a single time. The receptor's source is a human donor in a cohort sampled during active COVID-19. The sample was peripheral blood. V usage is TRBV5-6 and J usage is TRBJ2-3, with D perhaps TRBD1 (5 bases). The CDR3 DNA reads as TGTGCCAGCAGCTTGGAGCAGGAAGGGGCAGATACGCAGTATTTT. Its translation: CASSLEQEGADTQYF.